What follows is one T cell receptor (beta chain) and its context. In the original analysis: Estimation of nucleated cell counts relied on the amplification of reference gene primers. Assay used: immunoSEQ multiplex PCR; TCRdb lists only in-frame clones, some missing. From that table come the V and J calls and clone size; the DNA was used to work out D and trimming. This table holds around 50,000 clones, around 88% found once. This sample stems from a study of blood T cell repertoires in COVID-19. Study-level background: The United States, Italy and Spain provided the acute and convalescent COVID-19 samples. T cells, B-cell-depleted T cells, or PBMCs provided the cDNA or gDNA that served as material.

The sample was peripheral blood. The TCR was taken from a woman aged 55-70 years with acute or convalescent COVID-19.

The CDR3 nucleotides are TGTGCCAGCACCCCCGTTTATAGCAATCAGCCCCAGCATTTT. Its translation: CASTPVYSNQPQHF. The chain uses TRBV28 and TRBJ1-5; D gene unclear. V was cut by 7 bases and J by 0 bases, with 10 bases left in between. This CDR3 is built from 14 residues. Germline V gene sequence: CDR1 MDHEN, CDR2 SYDVKM.